These 23 T cell receptor beta chains were sequenced from one sample in a study of regulatory T cells in long-lasting Graves disease (dated by TCRdb to the early 2020s). The sample's time point label is to be understood as: persistent/refractory GD, antithyroid drugs over 5 years with positive TRAb. RNA was extracted from PBMCs in TRIzol for both TCR sequencing and RNA sequencing. Receptor amplification or capture employed multiplex PCR. Sequenced using an Illumina HiSeq 4000. CDR3 regions were amplified by Arm-PCR with iRepertoire HTBI primers to construct TCR beta libraries. TCRdb reanalyzed the raw reads on its own, using fastp at Q25 for trimming and MiXCR for clone calling, and kept in-frame beta chains. Rows with a matching CDR3 protein are joined into one entry that keeps the most common DNA and genes. This sample comprises approximately 350,000 distinct CDR3 sequences, roughly 25% of them detected only once. 25% to 30% of the sample is taken by the ten largest.

Material: peripheral blood mononuclear cells (PBMCs), obtained when the disease was refractory, from a patient treated with antithyroid drugs. The receptor source for this set is a woman between 40 and 50 years old with Graves disease. Donor details come from another sample of the same person, matched by shared clones.

This chain links TRBV24-1 with TRBJ2-1; D unclear. The length of the CDR3 is 13 residues. The V end lost 0 bases, the J end lost 15 bases, and 14 bases lay between the germline ends. Germline V gives CDR1 KGHDR, CDR2 SFDVKD. CDR3 amino acids: CATSDLDFPYRFF. Here the CDR3 DNA reads TGTGCCACCAGTGATTTGGACTTTCCTTATCGGTTCTTC.

This clonotype was counted a few times. The V gene is TRBV27, the J gene TRBJ2-4; D may be TRBD2 (5 bases). CDR1 and CDR2 from the germline V gene are MNHEY and SMNVEV (reference sequence). The V gene lost 5 bases and the J gene lost 4 bases, with 15 bases spanning the gap. The CDR3 spans 15 residues. The CDR3, as DNA: TGTGCCAGCAGTGAGATATCGACGGGGAAAAACATTCAGTACTTC. Its protein is CASSEISTGKNIQYF.

V gene TRBV20-1 combines with J gene TRBJ2-7; TRBD2 agrees at 7 bases. This CDR3 is 13 amino acids long. In germline, CDR1 is DFQATT, CDR2 SNEGSKA (reference sequence). The J segment lost 5 bases and the V segment lost 7 bases, leaving 11 bases of the junction unmatched. CDR3 protein: CSVTLTSRDEQYF. CDR3 bases: TGCAGTGTTACGCTGACTAGCCGGGACGAGCAGTACTTC.

This clonotype was seen more than once but under ten times. This chain uses TRBV6-1 with TRBJ1-2, with a tentative D call TRBD1 (5 bases). V lost 5 bases, J lost 4 bases, and 17 bases lay in between. CDR1 and CDR2 (germline): MNHNS, SASEGT. The CDR3 is 15 residues long. The CDR3 coding sequence is TGTGCCAGCAGTAATGGGGCGGGCGCTGGCTATGGCTACACCTTC. It encodes CASSNGAGAGYGYTF.

The chain uses TRBV6-2 or TRBV6-3 and TRBJ1-1, with D possibly TRBD1 on 6 matching bases. This CDR3 has 15 residues. Germline V gene data show CDR1 as MNHEY and CDR2 as SVGEGT. V was cut by 2 bases and J by 4 bases, with 14 bases left in between. The CDR3, as DNA: TGTGCCAGCAGTTACCAGCCGGGGGCAGTCACTGAAGCTTTCTTT. Amino acid sequence: CASSYQPGAVTEAFF.

The table lists this clonotype with many counts. The chain links TRBV7-2 to TRBJ2-5, with 13 bases identical to TRBD2. Germline V gene sequence: CDR1 SGHTA, CDR2 FQGNSA. V lost 5 bases to trimming and J lost 2 bases; unmatched junction nucleotides: 11. There are 18 residues in the CDR3. CDR3 region: CASSAKGLAGWDQETQYF. CDR3 sequence (DNA): TGTGCCAGCAGCGCTAAGGGACTAGCGGGATGGGATCAAGAGACCCAGTACTTC.

This clonotype came up many times. The J gene is TRBJ1-3, the V gene TRBV28, with 7 bases that match TRBD1. Germline lookup yields CDR1 MDHEN and CDR2 SYDVKM. V shed 6 bases and J 2 bases; nucleotides not matched to a gene: 4. The CDR3 covers 14 residues. In DNA, the CDR3 is TGTGCCAGCAGCCCTGGGACAGCTGGAAACACCATATATTTT. Translated, it gives CASSPGTAGNTIYF.

The sample holds a few counts of this clonotype. The chain has TRBV5-1 and TRBJ2-2; possibly TRBD1 for D (5 bases). CDR1 is SGHRS and CDR2 is YFSETQ in the germline V gene. Deletions cut 2 bases from V and 7 bases from J, with 9 bases between. The CDR3 consists of 13 residues. The CDR3 nucleotides are TGCGCCAGCAGCTTTCAGGGTCACGGGGAGCTGTTTTTT. Protein: CASSFQGHGELFF.

V and J are TRBV19 and TRBJ2-2; D is unclear. The V end was cut by 5 bases, the J end by 4 bases, with 20 bases between. The CDR3 has 17 residues. Germline V lookup: CDR1 LNHDA, CDR2 SQIVND (reference sequence). The CDR3 DNA follows: TGTGCCAGTAGTCCGAACCGGTTCGAGGTCGGCACCGGGGAGCTGTTTTTT. Residues: CASSPNRFEVGTGELFF. The complete variable domain, with remaining parts taken from reference TRBV19 and TRBJ2-2, reads DGGITQSPKYLFRKEGQNVTLSCEQNLNHDAMYWYRQDPGQGLRLIYYSQIVNDFQKGDIAEGYSVSREKKESFPLTVTSAQKNPTAFYLCASSPNRFEVGTGELFFGEGSRLTVL.

This clonotype was seen many times. J is TRBJ2-4 and V is TRBV28, with TRBD2 as a possible D gene (5 bases). The CDR3 length is 15 residues. In germline, CDR1 is MDHEN, CDR2 SYDVKM. The ends were cut back, 2 bases at V and 6 bases at J, with 14 bases in the middle. The CDR3 bases are TGTGCCAGCAGTTTAGCCCACCGGGGTCTAAACATTCAGTACTTC. Translated, it gives CASSLAHRGLNIQYF. Full variable domain (outside the CDR3, taken from reference TRBV28 and TRBJ2-4): DVKVTQSSRYLVKRTGEKVFLECVQDMDHENMFWYRQDPGLGLRLIYFSYDVKMKEKGDIPEGYSVSREKKERFSLILESASTNQTSMYLCASSLAHRGLNIQYFGAGTRLSVL.

At least ten counts were recorded for this clonotype. This chain uses TRBV2 with TRBJ1-5; D is ambiguous. This CDR3 has 12 residues. Trimming removed 3 bases from V and 11 bases from J, with 11 bases in between. CDR1 and CDR2 from the germline V gene are SNHLY and FYNNEI. For the CDR3, the DNA is TGTGCCAGCAGTGAGTTATCAAGGACCCAGCATTTT. This translates into CASSELSRTQHF.

This clonotype was detected a few times. This chain connects TRBV2 to TRBJ2-5, with TRBD2 identical over 7 bases. The CDR3 has 19 residues. CDR1 SNHLY and CDR2 FYNNEI come from the germline V gene. J gave up 1 base and V 7 bases, and 21 bases lay outside the gene matches. The chain's CDR3 is CASTPAKAGGAGLQETQYF. CDR3 in DNA: TGTGCCAGCACCCCGGCTAAAGCTGGGGGAGCGGGGCTCCAAGAGACCCAGTACTTC.

This clonotype has ten or more counts. The V call is TRBV12-3 or TRBV12-4, the J call TRBJ2-5; 8 nucleotides align to TRBD2. V trimming: 5 bases; J trimming: 4 bases; junction bases outside the gene matches: 6. This CDR3 region has 14 residues. CDR3 DNA sequence: TGTGCCAGCAGTCGTGGGACTAGAGGAGAGACCCAGTACTTC. It translates to CASSRGTRGETQYF.

This clonotype was counted ten times or more. This CDR3 is CATPSLIGEQYF. The CDR3 bases are TGTGCCACGCCGTCCCTAATCGGCGAGCAGTACTTC. This sequence joins TRBV24-1 and TRBJ2-7; D gene unclear. V was pared by 10 bases and J by 6 bases, with 15 bases between. This CDR3 comprises 12 residues. Germline V CDR1 and CDR2: KGHDR, SFDVKD.

The chain joins TRBV5-4 to TRBJ2-7, with a possible D match to TRBD2 (5 bases). Trimming took 4 bases from V and 0 from J, leaving 11 bases between them. The CDR3 runs to 14 residues. Germline V gives CDR1 SGHNT, CDR2 YYREEE (reference sequence). In DNA form, the CDR3 reads TGTGCCAGCAGCCGGGATTTGAGCTCCTACGAGCAGTACTTC. This codes for CASSRDLSSYEQYF.

This clonotype was detected many times. The chain links TRBV28 to TRBJ1-4; D is ambiguous. The V gene's germline CDR1 is MDHEN and CDR2 SYDVKM. The V gene lost 7 bases and the J gene lost 2 bases, with 11 bases spanning the gap. The CDR3 contains 14 residues. For the CDR3, the DNA is TGTGCCAGCACCTGGGGTGGCACTAATGAAAAACTGTTTTTT. Its translation: CASTWGGTNEKLFF.

Many counts were recorded for this clonotype. V and J are TRBV11-2 and TRBJ2-7, with TRBD2 as a possible D gene (6 bases). Germline V gene sequence: CDR1 SGHAT, CDR2 FQNNGV. Trimming left V 5 bases short and J 2 bases short, with 19 bases between. CDR3 length equals 16 residues. CDR3 DNA: TGTGCCAGCAGCACCACAGGAGGGACCTCGACCTACGAGCAGTACTTC. Translating gives CASSTTGGTSTYEQYF.

Notes on this clonotype: A much larger clone sits a single nucleotide away, making a read error possible. V and J are TRBV27 and TRBJ2-7; TRBD2 is a possible D gene (6 bases). The CDR3 consists of 14 residues. CDR1 is MNHEY and CDR2 is SMNVEV in the germline V gene (reference sequence). The CDR3 reads CACSLRETAREQYF. Written as DNA, the CDR3 is TGTGCCTGCAGTTTGCGGGAAACGGCCCGCGAGCAGTACTTC.

This clonotype was found many times. The V and J genes are TRBV28 and TRBJ2-2, with a tentative D call TRBD2 (7 bases). V lost 4 bases, J lost 8 bases, and 14 bases lay in between. CDR1 MDHEN and CDR2 SYDVKM come from the germline V gene. This CDR3 comprises 14 residues. The DNA of the CDR3 is TGTGCCAGCAGTTCGGGACAAGCGGGAGGGGAGCTGTTTTTT. Its protein product is CASSSGQAGGELFF.

This clonotype was observed at least ten times. The chain combines TRBV3-1 with TRBJ1-6, with D unresolved. Trimming took 6 bases from V and 13 from J, leaving 16 bases between them. The CDR3 is 13 residues long. From germline, CDR1 is LGHDT and CDR2 YNNKEL (reference sequence). CDR3: CASSPEATRPLHF. The CDR3 bases are TGTGCCAGCAGTCCGGAGGCCACCCGTCCCCTCCACTTT. Supplemented by reference TRBV3-1 and TRBJ1-6, the full variable domain reads DTAVSQTPKYLVTQMGNDKSIKCEQNLGHDTMYWYKQDSKKFLKIMFSYNNKELIINETVPNRFSPKSPDKAHLNLHINSLELGDSAVYFCASSPEATRPLHFGNGTRLTVT.

There are many counts of this clonotype. The V call is TRBV28, the J call TRBJ2-7, with 12 bases lining up with TRBD2. CDR1 and CDR2 (germline): MDHEN, SYDVKM. V lost 11 bases and J lost 3; bases outside the gene matches: 5. CDR3 length equals 13 residues. The CDR3 is CACSSGRVYEQYF. CDR3 bases: TGTGCCTGTTCTAGCGGGAGGGTCTACGAGCAGTACTTC.

This clonotype was observed at least ten times. This chain uses TRBV6-1 with TRBJ2-5, with TRBD1 matching over 10 bases. In germline, CDR1 is MNHNS, CDR2 SASEGT. There are 15 residues in the CDR3. The ends lost 5 bases at V and 4 bases at J; junction bases unmatched: 7. This chain's CDR3 is CASSTRDRGRETQYF. The CDR3 DNA sequence: TGTGCCAGCAGTACGAGGGACAGGGGAAGAGAGACCCAGTACTTC.

This rearrangement joins TRBV6-2 or TRBV6-3 to TRBJ2-7; D is possibly TRBD2 (5 bases). The CDR3 loop spans 14 amino acids. Germline loops: CDR1 MNHEY, CDR2 SVGEGT. Trimming pared 0 bases from V and 5 bases from J, leaving 11 bases between. CDR3 nucleotide sequence: TGTGCCAGCAGTTACTCGGGAGCTGGAAACGAGCAGTACTTC. Its protein is CASSYSGAGNEQYF.